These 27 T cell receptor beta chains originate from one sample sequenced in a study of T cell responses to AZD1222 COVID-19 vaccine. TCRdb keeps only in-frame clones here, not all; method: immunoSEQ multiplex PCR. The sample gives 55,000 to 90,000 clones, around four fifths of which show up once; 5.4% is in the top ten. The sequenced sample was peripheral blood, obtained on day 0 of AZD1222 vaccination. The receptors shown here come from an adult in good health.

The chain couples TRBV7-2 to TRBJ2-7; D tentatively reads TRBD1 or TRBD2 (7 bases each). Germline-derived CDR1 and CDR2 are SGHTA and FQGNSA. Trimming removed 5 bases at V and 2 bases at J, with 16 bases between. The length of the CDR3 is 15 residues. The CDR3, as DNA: TGTGCCAGCAGCCAGGGGGGGACAGCCACCTACGAGCAGTACTTC. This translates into CASSQGGTATYEQYF.

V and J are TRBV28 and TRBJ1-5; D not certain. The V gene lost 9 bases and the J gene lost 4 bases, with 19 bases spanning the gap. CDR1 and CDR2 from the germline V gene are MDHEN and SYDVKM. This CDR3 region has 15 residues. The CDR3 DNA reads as TGTGCCAGTTCCCGGGCGCAGTGGAGTAATCAGCCCCAGCATTTT. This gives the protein CASSRAQWSNQPQHF.

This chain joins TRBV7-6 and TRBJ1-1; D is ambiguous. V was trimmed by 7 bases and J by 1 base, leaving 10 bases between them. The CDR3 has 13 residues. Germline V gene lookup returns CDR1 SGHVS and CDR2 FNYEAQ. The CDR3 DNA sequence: TGTGCCAGCAAGACTGCTAGGAACACTGAAGCTTTCTTT. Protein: CASKTARNTEAFF.

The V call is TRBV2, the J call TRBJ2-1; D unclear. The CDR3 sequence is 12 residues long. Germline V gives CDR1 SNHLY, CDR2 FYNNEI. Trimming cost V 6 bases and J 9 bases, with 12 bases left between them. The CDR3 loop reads CASRDSSREQFF. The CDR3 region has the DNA TGTGCCAGCAGAGACTCTAGTCGTGAGCAGTTCTTC.

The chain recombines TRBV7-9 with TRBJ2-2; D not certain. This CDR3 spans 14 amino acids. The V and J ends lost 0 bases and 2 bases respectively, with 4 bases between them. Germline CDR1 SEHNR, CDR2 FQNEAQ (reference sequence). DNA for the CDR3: TGTGCCAGCAGCTTAGCGCAAAACACCGGGGAGCTGTTTTTT. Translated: CASSLAQNTGELFF.

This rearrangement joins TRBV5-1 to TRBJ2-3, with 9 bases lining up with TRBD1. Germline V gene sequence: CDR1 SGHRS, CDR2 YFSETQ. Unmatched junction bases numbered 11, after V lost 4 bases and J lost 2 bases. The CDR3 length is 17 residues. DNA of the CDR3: TGCGCCAGCAGCCCGACGGGACAGGGAGGCCTCACAGATACGCAGTATTTT. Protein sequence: CASSPTGQGGLTDTQYF. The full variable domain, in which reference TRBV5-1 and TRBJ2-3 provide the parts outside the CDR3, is KAGVTQTPRYLIKTRGQQVTLSCSPISGHRSVSWYQQTPGQGLQFLFEYFSETQRNKGNFPGRFSGRQFSNSRSEMNVSTLELGDSALYLCASSPTGQGGLTDTQYFGPGTRLTVL.

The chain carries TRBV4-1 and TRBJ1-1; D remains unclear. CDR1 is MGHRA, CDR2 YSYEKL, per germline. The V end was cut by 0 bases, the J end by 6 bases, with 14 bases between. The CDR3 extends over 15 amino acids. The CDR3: CASSQESGREAEAFF. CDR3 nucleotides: TGCGCCAGCAGCCAAGAGTCGGGAAGGGAGGCTGAAGCTTTCTTT.

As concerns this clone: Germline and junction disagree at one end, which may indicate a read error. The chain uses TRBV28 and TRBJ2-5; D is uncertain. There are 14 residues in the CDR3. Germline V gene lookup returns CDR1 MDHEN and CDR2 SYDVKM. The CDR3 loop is CASSLQAGQGTQYF. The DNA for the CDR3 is TGTGCCAGCAGTTTACAGGCAGGCCAAGGGACCCAGTACTTC.

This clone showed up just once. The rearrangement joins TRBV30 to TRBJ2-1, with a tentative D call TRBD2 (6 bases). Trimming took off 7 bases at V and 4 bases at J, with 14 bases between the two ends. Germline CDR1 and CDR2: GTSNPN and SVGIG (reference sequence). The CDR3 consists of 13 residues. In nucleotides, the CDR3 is TGTGCCTCGTCGGGGGTCTCGTACAATGAGCAGTTCTTC. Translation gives CASSGVSYNEQFF. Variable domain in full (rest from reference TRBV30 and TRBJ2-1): SQTIHQWPATLVQPVGSPLSLECTVEGTSNPNLYWYRQAAGRGLQLLFYSVGIGQISSEVPQNLSASRPQDRQFILSSKKLLLSDSGFYLCASSGVSYNEQFFGPGTRLTVL.

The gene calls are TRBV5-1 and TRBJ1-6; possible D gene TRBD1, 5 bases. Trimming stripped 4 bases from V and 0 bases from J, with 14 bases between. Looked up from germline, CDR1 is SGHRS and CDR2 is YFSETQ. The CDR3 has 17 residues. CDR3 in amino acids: CASSRDQASSYNSPLHF. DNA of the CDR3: TGCGCCAGCAGCCGGGACCAGGCGAGCTCCTATAATTCACCCCTCCACTTT.

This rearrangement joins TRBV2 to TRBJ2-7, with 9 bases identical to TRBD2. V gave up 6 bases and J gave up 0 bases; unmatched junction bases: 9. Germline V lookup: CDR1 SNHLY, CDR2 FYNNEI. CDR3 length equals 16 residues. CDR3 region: CASRALLAGPSYEQYF. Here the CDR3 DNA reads TGTGCCAGCAGAGCCCTTCTAGCGGGGCCCTCCTACGAGCAGTACTTC.

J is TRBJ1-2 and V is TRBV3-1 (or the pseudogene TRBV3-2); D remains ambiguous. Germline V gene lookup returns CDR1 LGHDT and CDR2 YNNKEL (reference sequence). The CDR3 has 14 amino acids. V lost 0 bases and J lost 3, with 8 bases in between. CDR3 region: CASSQDAGDYGYTF. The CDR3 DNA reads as TGTGCCAGCAGCCAAGATGCGGGTGACTATGGCTACACCTTC.

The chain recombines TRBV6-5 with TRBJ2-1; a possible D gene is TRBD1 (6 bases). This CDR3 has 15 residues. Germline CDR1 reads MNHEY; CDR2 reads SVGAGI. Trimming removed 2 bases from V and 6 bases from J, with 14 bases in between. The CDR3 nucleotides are TGTGCCAGCAGTTACGGGGGCCAGCGGTTCAATGAGCAGTTCTTC. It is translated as CASSYGGQRFNEQFF.

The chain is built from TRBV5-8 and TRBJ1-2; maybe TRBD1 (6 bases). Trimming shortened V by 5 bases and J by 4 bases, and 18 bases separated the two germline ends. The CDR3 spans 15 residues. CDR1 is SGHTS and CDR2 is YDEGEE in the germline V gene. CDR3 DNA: TGTGCCAGCAGGCCGAGACAGGCATCTCCCTATGGCTACACCTTC. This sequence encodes CASRPRQASPYGYTF.

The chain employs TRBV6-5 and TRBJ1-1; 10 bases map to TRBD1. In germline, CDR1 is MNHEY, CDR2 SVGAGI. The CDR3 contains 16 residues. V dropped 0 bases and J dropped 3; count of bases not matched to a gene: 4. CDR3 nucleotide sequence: TGTGCCAGCAGTTACTCCGGGACAGGGGAGGACACTGAAGCTTTCTTT. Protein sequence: CASSYSGTGEDTEAFF.

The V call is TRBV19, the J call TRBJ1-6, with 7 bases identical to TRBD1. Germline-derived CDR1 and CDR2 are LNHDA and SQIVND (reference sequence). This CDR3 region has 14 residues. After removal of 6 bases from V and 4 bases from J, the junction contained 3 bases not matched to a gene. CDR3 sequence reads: CASSSTGYNSPLHF. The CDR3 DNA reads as TGTGCCAGTAGCTCGACAGGGTATAATTCACCCCTCCACTTT.

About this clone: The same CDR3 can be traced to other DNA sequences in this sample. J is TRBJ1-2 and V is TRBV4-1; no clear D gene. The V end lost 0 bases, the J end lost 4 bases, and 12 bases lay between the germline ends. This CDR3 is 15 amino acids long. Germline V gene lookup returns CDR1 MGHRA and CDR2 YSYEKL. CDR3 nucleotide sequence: TGCGCCAGCAGCCAAGAGGGTTCGGGTTCCTATGGCTACACCTTC. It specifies CASSQEGSGSYGYTF.

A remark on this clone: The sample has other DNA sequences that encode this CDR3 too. CDR3 nucleotides: TGTGCCAGTAGTGCAGGGGCCGGGGAGCTGTTTTTT. The encoded protein is CASSAGAGELFF. The chain carries TRBV19 and TRBJ2-2; the D gene is possibly TRBD1 (6 bases). V shed 5 bases and J shed 6 bases, with 7 bases lying between them. The CDR3 sequence is 12 residues long. Germline V gives CDR1 LNHDA, CDR2 SQIVND (reference sequence).

The CDR3 region has the DNA TGTGCCAGCAGGTCCTGGACAGACTATGGCTACACCTTC. Translation: CASRSWTDYGYTF. V usage is TRBV7-9 and J usage is TRBJ1-2; D might be TRBD1 (6 bases). The CDR3 has 13 amino acids. Germline CDR1 and CDR2: SEHNR and FQNEAQ (reference sequence). Trimming stripped 6 bases from V and 3 bases from J, with 11 bases between. The variable domain in full, with the rest retrieved from reference TRBV7-9 and TRBJ1-2, is DTGVSQNPRHKITKRGQNVTFRCDPISEHNRLYWYRQTLGQGPEFLTYFQNEAQLEKSRLLSDRFSAERPKGSFSTLEIQRTEQGDSAMYLCASRSWTDYGYTFGSGTRLTVV.

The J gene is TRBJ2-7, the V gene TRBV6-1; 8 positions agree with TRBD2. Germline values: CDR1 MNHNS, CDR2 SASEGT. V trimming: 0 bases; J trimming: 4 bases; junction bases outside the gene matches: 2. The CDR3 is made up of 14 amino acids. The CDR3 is CASSEAGGGYEQYF. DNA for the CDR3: TGTGCCAGCAGTGAAGCCGGCGGGGGGTACGAGCAGTACTTC.

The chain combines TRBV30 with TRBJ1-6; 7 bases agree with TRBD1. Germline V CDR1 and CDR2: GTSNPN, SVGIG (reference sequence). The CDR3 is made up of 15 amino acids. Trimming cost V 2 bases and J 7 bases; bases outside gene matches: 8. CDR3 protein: CAWSSPGQPNSPLHF. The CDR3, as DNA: TGTGCCTGGAGTTCGCCGGGACAGCCGAATTCACCCCTCCACTTT.

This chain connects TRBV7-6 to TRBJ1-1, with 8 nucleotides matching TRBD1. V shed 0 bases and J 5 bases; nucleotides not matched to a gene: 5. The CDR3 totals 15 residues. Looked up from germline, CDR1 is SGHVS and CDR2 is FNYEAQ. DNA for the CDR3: TGTGCCAGCAGCTTAGCTCAGGGGGCAGCGACTGAAGCTTTCTTT. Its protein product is CASSLAQGAATEAFF.

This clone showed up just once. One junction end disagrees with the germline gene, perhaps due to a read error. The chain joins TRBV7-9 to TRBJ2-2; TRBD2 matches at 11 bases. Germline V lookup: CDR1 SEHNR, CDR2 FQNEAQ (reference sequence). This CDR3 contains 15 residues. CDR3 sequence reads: CASSVAGGRDGELFF. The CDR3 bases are TGTGCCAGCAGCGTAGCGGGGGGGCGCGACGGGGAGCTGTTTTTT.

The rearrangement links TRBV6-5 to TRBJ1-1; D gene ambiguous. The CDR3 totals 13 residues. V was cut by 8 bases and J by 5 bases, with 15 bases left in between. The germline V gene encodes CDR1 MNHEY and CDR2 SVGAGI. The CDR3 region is CASAERRNTEAFF. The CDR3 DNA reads TGTGCCAGCGCCGAACGGAGGAATACTGAAGCTTTCTTT.

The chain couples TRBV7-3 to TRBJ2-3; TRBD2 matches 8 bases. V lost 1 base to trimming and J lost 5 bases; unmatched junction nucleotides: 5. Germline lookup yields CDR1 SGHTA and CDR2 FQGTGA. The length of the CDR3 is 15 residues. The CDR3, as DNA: TGTGCCAGCAGCTTAATCGGCGGGGGGCGAGATACGCAGTATTTT. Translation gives CASSLIGGGRDTQYF. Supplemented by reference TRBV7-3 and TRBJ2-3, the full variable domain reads GAGVSQTPSNKVTEKGKYVELRCDPISGHTALYWYRQSLGQGPEFLIYFQGTGAADDSGLPNDRFFAVRPEGSVSTLKIQRTERGDSAVYLCASSLIGGGRDTQYFGPGTRLTVL.

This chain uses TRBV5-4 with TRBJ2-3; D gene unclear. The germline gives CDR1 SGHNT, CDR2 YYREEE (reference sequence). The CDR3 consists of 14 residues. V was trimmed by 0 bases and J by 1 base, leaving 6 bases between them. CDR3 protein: CASSLASGTDTQYF. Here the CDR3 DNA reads TGTGCCAGCAGCTTGGCCTCGGGCACAGATACGCAGTATTTT.

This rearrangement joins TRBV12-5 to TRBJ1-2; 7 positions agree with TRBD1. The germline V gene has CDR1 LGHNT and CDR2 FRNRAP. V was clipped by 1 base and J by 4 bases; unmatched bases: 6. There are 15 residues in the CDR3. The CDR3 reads CASGLGDSARYGYTF. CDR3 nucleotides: TGTGCTAGTGGTTTGGGGGACAGTGCCCGCTATGGCTACACCTTC. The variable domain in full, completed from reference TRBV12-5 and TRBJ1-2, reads DARVTQTPRHKVTEMGQEVTMRCQPILGHNTVFWYRQTMMQGLELLAYFRNRAPLDDSGMPKDRFSAEMPDATLATLKIQPSEPRDSAVYFCASGLGDSARYGYTFGSGTRLTVV.